One sample yielded the 10 T cell receptor beta chains listed below, sequenced in a study of cytomegalovirus exposure and HLA in healthy donors. Primers included in the PCR were 60 Vbeta and 13 Jbeta primers. Profiling relied on immunoSEQ multiplex PCR, and the TCRdb table lists in-frame clones only, not all of them. This table has about 65,000 clones, roughly 78% appearing once. The sequenced sample was PBMCs. The receptors stem from a woman younger than 45 in good health and CMV-seronegative.

The chain uses TRBV30 and TRBJ2-1, with 10 nucleotides matching TRBD1. The CDR3 has 12 residues. The J segment lost 8 bases and the V segment lost 5 bases, leaving 3 bases of the junction unmatched. CDR1 GTSNPN and CDR2 SVGIG come from the germline V gene (reference sequence). In DNA form, the CDR3 reads TGTGCCTGGGACAGGGGGCGGGATGAGCAGTTCTTC. It yields the protein CAWDRGRDEQFF.

The rearrangement uses TRBV4-2 and TRBJ2-1; the D gene is possibly TRBD1 (6 bases). Trimming removed 1 base from V and 8 bases from J, with 18 bases in between. From germline, CDR1 is LGHNA and CDR2 YNFKEQ. The CDR3 extends over 16 amino acids. CDR3 protein: CASSQGNNRVADEQFF. In nucleotides, the CDR3 is TGTGCCAGCAGCCAAGGCAATAACAGGGTTGCCGATGAGCAGTTCTTC.

This rearrangement joins TRBV7-9 to TRBJ1-1, with no clear D. The germline V gene encodes CDR1 SEHNR and CDR2 FQNEAQ (reference sequence). CDR3 size: 14 residues. V was pared by 0 bases and J by 4 bases, with 9 bases between. The CDR3 nucleotides are TGTGCCAGCAGCTTAGCGCGGCCGATCACTGAAGCTTTCTTT. The encoded protein is CASSLARPITEAFF.

The chain is built from TRBV14 and TRBJ1-6, with 7 positions matching TRBD1. In germline, CDR1 is SGHDN, CDR2 FVKESK. The J segment lost 3 bases and the V segment lost 1 base, leaving 3 bases of the junction unmatched. The CDR3 runs 16 residues. CDR3 protein: CASSQGQGLYNSPLHF. CDR3 coding DNA: TGTGCCAGCAGCCAAGGACAGGGCCTCTATAATTCACCCCTCCACTTT.

The chain links TRBV18 to TRBJ1-1, with 7 nucleotides matching TRBD1. Trimming at V came to 4 bases and at J to 5 bases, leaving 7 bases not matched to a gene. The CDR3 length is 14 residues. Germline assignment: CDR1 KGHSH and CDR2 LQKENI. This chain's CDR3 is CASSQPPDRTEAFF. The CDR3 bases are TGTGCCAGCTCACAACCTCCGGACAGGACTGAAGCTTTCTTT.

There are a few counts of this clone. The rearrangement links TRBV7-9 to TRBJ1-5, with 7 bases aligning to TRBD1. Germline values: CDR1 SEHNR, CDR2 FQNEAQ (reference sequence). The trim removed 5 bases at V and 4 bases at J, leaving 5 bases unmatched. The CDR3 consists of 14 residues. CDR3 DNA sequence: TGTGCCAGCAGCCCATGGGACAGAAATCAGCCCCAGCATTTT. As protein: CASSPWDRNQPQHF.

The chain employs TRBV15 and TRBJ1-4; 8 bases line up with TRBD1. Germline V gene data show CDR1 as LNHNV and CDR2 as YYDKDF (reference sequence). The CDR3 covers 13 residues. With V trimmed by 4 bases and J by 7 bases, 2 bases remained unmatched. CDR3: CATSTGGFEKLFF. The DNA of the CDR3 is TGTGCCACCAGCACAGGGGGCTTTGAAAAACTGTTTTTT. Supplemented by reference TRBV15 and TRBJ1-4, the full variable domain reads DAMVIQNPRYQVTQFGKPVTLSCSQTLNHNVMYWYQQKSSQAPKLLFHYYDKDFNNEADTPDNFQSRRPNTSFCFLDIRSPGLGDTAMYLCATSTGGFEKLFFGSGTQLSVL.

This rearrangement joins TRBV7-9 to TRBJ1-2; 7 nucleotides match TRBD1. CDR1 is SEHNR and CDR2 is FQNEAQ in the germline V gene (reference sequence). V dropped 5 bases and J dropped 3; count of bases not matched to a gene: 6. The CDR3 is made up of 14 amino acids. The DNA of the CDR3 is TGTGCCAGCAGCCCCCGGGACAGCTACTATGGCTACACCTTC. Translation gives CASSPRDSYYGYTF.

V is TRBV30 and J is TRBJ2-7, with 9 bases fitting TRBD1. Germline CDR1 GTSNPN, CDR2 SVGIG (reference sequence). The CDR3 consists of 14 residues. Trimming removed 4 bases from V and 5 bases from J; junction bases left unmatched: 9. The CDR3 reads CAWTTGQGLNEQYF. As DNA, the CDR3 is TGTGCCTGGACCACAGGACAGGGGCTCAACGAGCAGTACTTC. Filled out from reference TRBV30 and TRBJ2-7, the complete variable domain reads SQTIHQWPATLVQPVGSPLSLECTVEGTSNPNLYWYRQAAGRGLQLLFYSVGIGQISSEVPQNLSASRPQDRQFILSSKKLLLSDSGFYLCAWTTGQGLNEQYFGPGTRLTVT.

This clone was seen a handful of times. J is TRBJ2-7 and V is TRBV15, with D tentatively TRBD2 (6 bases). The V end lost 4 bases, the J end lost 1 base, and 11 bases lay between the germline ends. The CDR3 runs 14 residues. Germline V CDR1 and CDR2: LNHNV, YYDKDF (reference sequence). The CDR3 sequence is CATSNGEESYEQYF. The CDR3 nucleotides are TGTGCCACCAGCAACGGGGAGGAGTCCTACGAGCAGTACTTC.